The 25 T cell receptor beta chains below all came from one sample that was sequenced in a study of blood T cell repertoires in COVID-19. Clones were sequenced by immunoSEQ multiplex PCR, and TCRdb holds only the in-frame ones, with some missing. Among roughly 320,000 clones listed, under 90% were seen once. Sequences were obtained from peripheral blood. The receptors derive from a woman aged 25 to 39 with COVID-19, enrolled during active disease.

V is TRBV18 and J is TRBJ2-2; D ambiguous. V was cut by 2 bases and J by 5 bases, with 6 bases left in between. In germline, CDR1 is KGHSH, CDR2 LQKENI. This CDR3 has 13 amino acids. CDR3 nucleotide sequence: TGTGCCAGCTCACCAGGGCGTACCGGGGAGCTGTTTTTT. Protein: CASSPGRTGELFF.

The rearrangement joins TRBV18 to TRBJ2-1; possibly TRBD1 for D (6 bases). Germline CDR1 and CDR2: KGHSH and LQKENI. Trimming shortened V by 3 bases and J by 9 bases, and 24 bases separated the two germline ends. CDR3 size: 17 residues. The CDR3 bases are TGTGCCAGCTCACCGCGTTCTACAGGGACCTGGGGCAGTGAGCAGTTCTTC. The encoded protein is CASSPRSTGTWGSEQFF.

The chain employs TRBV19 and TRBJ1-1, with a possible D match to TRBD1 (5 bases). The CDR3 consists of 13 residues. Trimming removed 5 bases from V and 4 bases from J, with 11 bases in between. CDR1 is LNHDA and CDR2 is SQIVND in the germline V gene (reference sequence). The CDR3 DNA is TGTGCCAGTAGTTTCGGGGGATCCACTGAAGCTTTCTTT. Encoded protein: CASSFGGSTEAFF.

V is TRBV2 and J is TRBJ2-1; 11 bases are shared with TRBD2. The CDR3 is 15 amino acids. Germline V gene lookup returns CDR1 SNHLY and CDR2 FYNNEI. V shed 7 bases, J shed 2 bases, and the junction held 4 bases outside the gene matches. Here the CDR3 DNA reads TGTGCCAGCATTTATAGCGGGGGGGCCTACAATGAGCAGTTCTTC. Its protein product is CASIYSGGAYNEQFF.

The chain couples TRBV3-1 (or the pseudogene TRBV3-2) to TRBJ1-2, with 12 bases that match TRBD1. CDR1 and CDR2 from the germline V gene are LGHDT and YNNKEL (reference sequence). This CDR3 has 16 residues. With 4 bases clipped from V and 6 bases from J, the junction kept 9 bases outside the gene matches. The DNA for the CDR3 is TGTGCCAGCAGCCGGGACAGGGGGCTCTCGCAGGATGGCTACACCTTC. Amino acids: CASSRDRGLSQDGYTF.

The CDR3 protein is CASKKGVNEQFF. The CDR3 nucleotides are TGTGCCAGCAAAAAGGGGGTCAATGAGCAGTTCTTC. The chain employs TRBV6-5 and TRBJ2-1; weak D call: TRBD1 (6 bases). The CDR3 runs 12 residues. The V gene lost 7 bases and the J gene lost 6 bases, with 10 bases spanning the gap. CDR1 is MNHEY, CDR2 SVGAGI, per germline.

The chain is built from TRBV7-2 and TRBJ2-2; TRBD2 is a possible D gene (6 bases). V was cut by 5 bases and J by 6 bases, with 16 bases left in between. The germline V gene encodes CDR1 SGHTA and CDR2 FQGNSA. This CDR3 is 15 amino acids long. CDR3 protein: CASSPPGVSAGELFF. The CDR3 nucleotides read TGTGCCAGCAGCCCTCCGGGGGTTAGCGCCGGGGAGCTGTTTTTT.

The chain is built from TRBV28 and TRBJ2-2; D remains ambiguous. Germline CDR1 is MDHEN and CDR2 is SYDVKM. Trimming shortened V by 6 bases and J by 3 bases, and 11 bases separated the two germline ends. CDR3 length: 14 amino acids. CDR3 sequence: CASSPVGYTGELFF. For the CDR3, the DNA is TGTGCCAGCAGCCCCGTTGGCTACACCGGGGAGCTGTTTTTT.

The V and J genes are TRBV3-1 (or the pseudogene TRBV3-2) and TRBJ1-2; TRBD1 matches 8 bases. The CDR3 has 15 amino acids. The V and J ends lost 4 bases and 4 bases, in that order; junction bases with no gene match: 8. Germline CDR1 and CDR2: LGHDT and YNNKEL (reference sequence). CDR3 DNA sequence: TGTGCCAGCAGCCCTCCGGGGACAGGATTCTATGGCTACACCTTC. It is translated as CASSPPGTGFYGYTF.

The J gene is TRBJ2-5, the V gene TRBV14, with 15 bases matching TRBD2. The junction had 10 bases not matched to a gene; V was cut back by 3 bases and J by 5 bases. Germline V gene sequence: CDR1 SGHDN, CDR2 FVKESK. This CDR3 comprises 18 residues. CDR3 loop: CASSQGLAGGRPGETQYF. For the CDR3, the DNA is TGTGCCAGCAGCCAGGGACTAGCGGGGGGCCGGCCAGGGGAGACCCAGTACTTC.

The genes are TRBV12-5 and TRBJ1-1; TRBD1 might be the D (6 bases). This CDR3 region has 14 residues. Deletions cut 6 bases from V and 1 base from J, with 12 bases between. Germline V gene sequence: CDR1 LGHNT, CDR2 FRNRAP. The CDR3 here is CASGLGQQNTEAFF. The CDR3, as DNA: TGTGCTAGTGGCCTGGGACAACAGAACACTGAAGCTTTCTTT.

The chain recombines TRBV19 with TRBJ1-5; 12 nucleotides line up with TRBD1. The germline gives CDR1 LNHDA, CDR2 SQIVND (reference sequence). The CDR3 covers 13 residues. Trimming at V came to 5 bases and at J to 13 bases, leaving 6 bases not matched to a gene. The CDR3 DNA reads TGTGCCAGTAGTGAGGGACAGGGGGCCAGGCAGCATTTT. Amino acid sequence: CASSEGQGARQHF.

The sample holds one count of this clone. This chain uses TRBV6-5 with TRBJ1-2, with D perhaps TRBD1 (6 bases). Per the germline V gene, CDR1 is MNHEY and CDR2 is SVGAGI. CDR3 length: 15 residues. Deletions cut 6 bases from V and 8 bases from J, with 22 bases between. In DNA form, the CDR3 reads TGTGCCAGCAGGGAGAGAACAGGGCCCTCGGGGGGCTACACCTTC. Its protein is CASRERTGPSGGYTF.

The chain couples TRBV11-2 to TRBJ2-3; 8 positions match TRBD2. Germline V gene sequence: CDR1 SGHAT, CDR2 FQNNGV. The CDR3 spans 14 residues. The trim removed 2 bases at V and 3 bases at J, leaving 1 base unmatched. CDR3 bases: TGTGCCAGCAGCTTACAGCGGGGGACAGATACGCAGTATTTT. Residues: CASSLQRGTDTQYF.

This clone was detected only once. The CDR3 region has the DNA TGTGCCAGCAGCGCCGGACAGGTAGGCTCTGAAGCTTTCTTT. Protein: CASSAGQVGSEAFF. The chain joins TRBV6-4 to TRBJ1-1, with 7 nucleotides matching TRBD1. This CDR3 has 14 amino acids. The germline CDR1 and CDR2 sequences are MRHNA and SNTAGT. Trimming at V came to 6 bases and at J to 6 bases, leaving 10 bases not matched to a gene.

V usage is TRBV5-4 and J usage is TRBJ2-5; TRBD2 is a possible D gene (5 bases). Germline V CDR1 and CDR2: SGHNT, YYREEE (reference sequence). This CDR3 has 13 residues. V lost 0 bases and J 7 bases, leaving 10 bases between the germline ends. CDR3 in amino acids: CASSLAEGGTQYF. Here the CDR3 DNA reads TGTGCCAGCAGCTTGGCCGAGGGTGGGACCCAGTACTTC.

This clone is a singleton in its sample. The chain combines TRBV10-3 with TRBJ1-4; no firm D call. Trimming stripped 0 bases from V and 8 bases from J, with 16 bases between. In germline, CDR1 is ENHRY, CDR2 SYGVKD. CDR3 length: 16 amino acids. CDR3 sequence reads: CAISESRPENAEKLFF. The CDR3 nucleotides read TGTGCCATCAGTGAGTCTCGGCCGGAGAATGCGGAAAAACTGTTTTTT.

The chain combines TRBV20-1 with TRBJ1-2, with D unresolved. Germline CDR1 and CDR2: DFQATT and SNEGSKA (reference sequence). V lost 1 base, J lost 6 bases, and 6 bases lay in between. There are 11 residues in the CDR3. The CDR3 nucleotides are TGCAGTGCTAGAGTTTTAGATGGCTACACCTTC. Amino acids: CSARVLDGYTF.

V usage is TRBV28 and J usage is TRBJ1-5, with 8 bases fitting TRBD1. J gave up 2 bases and V 7 bases, and 7 bases lay outside the gene matches. Germline V gene lookup returns CDR1 MDHEN and CDR2 SYDVKM. The CDR3 is 15 residues long. The CDR3 DNA sequence: TGTGCCAGCAATCCAGGGGGCGCGGGCAATCAGCCCCAGCATTTT. The encoded protein is CASNPGGAGNQPQHF.

V is TRBV2 and J is TRBJ1-1; D call uncertain. The CDR3 totals 13 residues. Germline CDR1 reads SNHLY; CDR2 reads FYNNEI. V gave up 7 bases and J gave up 0 bases, with 9 bases separating them. The CDR3 is CASTVRMNTEAFF. As DNA, the CDR3 is TGTGCCAGCACGGTTCGAATGAACACTGAAGCTTTCTTT.

This clone was detected once. This chain connects TRBV19 to TRBJ2-2; TRBD2 matches at 10 bases. In germline, CDR1 is LNHDA, CDR2 SQIVND (reference sequence). The V segment lost 5 bases and the J segment 0 bases; nucleotides outside the gene matches: 9. This CDR3 is 18 amino acids long. The CDR3 protein is CASSAPLAGDANTGELFF. For the CDR3, the DNA is TGTGCCAGTAGTGCACCCCTAGCGGGGGACGCGAACACCGGGGAGCTGTTTTTT.

This chain uses TRBV19 with TRBJ2-4, with 8 bases matching TRBD1. Germline-derived CDR1 and CDR2 are LNHDA and SQIVND (reference sequence). Germline trimming cut 1 base from V and 3 bases from J; bases unmatched to any gene: 2. The CDR3 spans 15 residues. The CDR3 loop is CASSIVGTGKNIQYF. The CDR3 region has the DNA TGTGCCAGTAGTATAGTTGGGACAGGCAAAAACATTCAGTACTTC.

This rearrangement joins TRBV5-1 to TRBJ2-3; 7 bases align to TRBD1. The CDR3 is 16 amino acids. Unmatched junction bases numbered 7, after V lost 3 bases and J lost 0 bases. Germline V CDR1 and CDR2: SGHRS, YFSETQ. This chain's CDR3 is CASSSGTAASTDTQYF. CDR3 nucleotide sequence: TGCGCCAGCAGCTCAGGGACAGCAGCTAGCACAGATACGCAGTATTTT.

The CDR3 nucleotides read TGTGCTAGTGGACTACAGGGTGTCAATCAGCCCCAGCATTTT. Translated: CASGLQGVNQPQHF. The rearrangement links TRBV12-5 to TRBJ1-5; D is possibly TRBD1 (6 bases). Germline loops: CDR1 LGHNT, CDR2 FRNRAP. V lost 6 bases and J 3 bases, leaving 12 bases between the germline ends. The CDR3 totals 14 residues.

This clone has just a few counts. The V and J genes are TRBV3-1 (or the pseudogene TRBV3-2) and TRBJ2-7; TRBD1 is a possible D gene (6 bases). Germline V lookup: CDR1 LGHDT, CDR2 YNNKEL (reference sequence). The CDR3 has 15 residues. The V end lost 3 bases, the J end lost 1 base, and 13 bases lay between the germline ends. CDR3 loop: CASSQSHTGSYEQYF. CDR3 nucleotide sequence: TGTGCCAGCAGCCAGTCGCATACAGGGTCCTACGAGCAGTACTTC.